A selection of T cell receptor beta chains follows, all from one sample in a study of blood T cell repertoires in COVID-19. The table came from immunoSEQ multiplex PCR; TCRdb's copy has only in-frame clones and leaves some out. The repertoire holds 65,000 to 80,000 clones, with more than 75% as singletons. The sequencing sample was made of peripheral blood. Source of these receptors: a human donor in a cohort sampled during active COVID-19. Each CDR3 is given with its conserved first and last residue. The D gene is left open where the match is weak. Clone size is shown for a subset of rows, as once, few, many or a class of expanded clone.

D	J	V	size	DNA	CDR3
TRBD2	TRBJ2-1	TRBV10-3	-	TGTGCCATCACCCCGGGACTAGCGGGGGGGCCGGATGAGCAGTTCTTC	CAITPGLAGGPDEQFF
-	TRBJ1-1	TRBV11-2	-	TGTGCCAGCAGCTTATTAGTCAGGGGAGAAGCTTTCTTT	CASSLLVRGEAFF
-	TRBJ1-2	TRBV20-1	-	TGCAGTGCAGAACGACTGTATGGCTACACCTTC	CSAERLYGYTF
-	TRBJ1-1	TRBV5-5	-	TGTGCCAGCAGCTTGGGTCCCAGGGAGGACACTGAAGCTTTCTTT	CASSLGPREDTEAFF
-	TRBJ1-2	TRBV29-1	-	TGCAGCGTTGATAGGGGCCGGTATGGCTACACCTTC	CSVDRGRYGYTF
TRBD2	TRBJ2-1	TRBV7-9	-	TGTGCCAGCAGCGCTCCGGGACTAGTGGGGAATGAGCAGTTCTTC	CASSAPGLVGNEQFF
TRBD1	TRBJ2-1	TRBV29-1	-	TGCAGCGTCCTGGCTAACAGGGGGAGATCCTACAATGAGCAGTTCTTC	CSVLANRGRSYNEQFF
TRBD1	TRBJ2-1	TRBV19	-	TGTGCCAGTAGTATAGAGGGCAGGGGGCGGCGTCCCCAGTTCTTC	CASSIEGRGRRPQFF
TRBD2	TRBJ2-3	TRBV7-8	medium-sized	TGTGCCAGCAGCTTAGAAGTAGCGGGGGACACAGATACGCAGTATTTT	CASSLEVAGDTDTQYF
TRBD1	TRBJ1-1	TRBV7-2	-	TGTGCCAGCAGCTTAGTGGCAGGGGGTCACACTGAAGCTTTCTTT	CASSLVAGGHTEAFF
TRBD2	TRBJ2-3	TRBV27	-	TGTGCCAGCAGTATGGGACTAGCGGGGGGTACAGATACGCAGTATTTT	CASSMGLAGGTDTQYF
-	TRBJ1-2	TRBV18	-	TGTGCCAGCTCTCTTCGGACAGAAAATAACTATGGCTACACCTTC	CASSLRTENNYGYTF
-	TRBJ1-3	TRBV7-9	-	TGTGCCAGCAGCACTTCAGGGTTTGGAAACACCATATATTTT	CASSTSGFGNTIYF
-	TRBJ1-3	TRBV7-8	-	TGTGCCAGCAGCTTGTCTTATGGAAACACCATATATTTT	CASSLSYGNTIYF
-	TRBJ1-2	TRBV18	-	TGTGCCAGCTCACCGTATTTGGAGAGGGGGAACTATGGCTACACCTTC	CASSPYLERGNYGYTF
-	TRBJ2-1	TRBV4-3	-	TGCGCCAGCAGCCAAGATTTTGGCGGGGTAAACAATGAGCAGTTCTTC	CASSQDFGGVNNEQFF
-	TRBJ2-5	TRBV7-2	-	TGTGCCAGCAGCCCCCGGTGGTCCGGGGAGACCCAGTACTTC	CASSPRWSGETQYF
-	TRBJ2-7	TRBV20-1	once	TGCAGTTCTACAAGGGGCCTTGAGCAGTACTTC	CSSTRGLEQYF
-	TRBJ2-3	TRBV10-3	-	TGTGCCATCAGTGATTTAACAGGTGGCAGCACAGATACGCAGTATTTT	CAISDLTGGSTDTQYF
-	TRBJ2-7	TRBV10-3	-	TGTGCCGCGACTTACCCGAGAGGGGGTCGCGAGCAGTACTTC	CAATYPRGGREQYF